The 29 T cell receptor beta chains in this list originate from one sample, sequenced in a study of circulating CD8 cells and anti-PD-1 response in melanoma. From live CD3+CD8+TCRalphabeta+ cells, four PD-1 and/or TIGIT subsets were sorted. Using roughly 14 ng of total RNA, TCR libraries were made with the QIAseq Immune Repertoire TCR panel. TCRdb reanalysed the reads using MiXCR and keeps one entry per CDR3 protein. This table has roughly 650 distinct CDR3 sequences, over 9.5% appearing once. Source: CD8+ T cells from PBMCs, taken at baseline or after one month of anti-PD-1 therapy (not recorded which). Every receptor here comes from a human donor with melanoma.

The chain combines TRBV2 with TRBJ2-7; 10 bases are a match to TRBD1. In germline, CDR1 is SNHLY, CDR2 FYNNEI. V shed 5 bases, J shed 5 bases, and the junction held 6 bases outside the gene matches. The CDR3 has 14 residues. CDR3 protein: CASSPGTGVDEQYF. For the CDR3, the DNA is TGTGCCAGCAGTCCCGGGACAGGGGTAGACGAGCAGTACTTC.

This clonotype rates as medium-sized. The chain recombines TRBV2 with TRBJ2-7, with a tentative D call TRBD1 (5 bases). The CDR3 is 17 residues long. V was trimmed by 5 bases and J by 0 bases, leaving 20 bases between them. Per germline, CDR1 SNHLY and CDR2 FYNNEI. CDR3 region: CASSRYTGYRSSYEQYF. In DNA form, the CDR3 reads TGTGCCAGCAGTCGGTACACGGGTTACAGGAGCTCCTACGAGCAGTACTTC.

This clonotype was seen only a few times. In DNA form, the CDR3 reads TGCGCCAGCAGCCAAGAAGGTAGAGAGACCCAGTACTTC. Encoded protein: CASSQEGRETQYF. This chain uses TRBV4-1 with TRBJ2-5, with D unclear. CDR1 MGHRA and CDR2 YSYEKL come from the germline V gene. V was pared by 0 bases and J by 4 bases, with 6 bases between. The CDR3 covers 13 residues.

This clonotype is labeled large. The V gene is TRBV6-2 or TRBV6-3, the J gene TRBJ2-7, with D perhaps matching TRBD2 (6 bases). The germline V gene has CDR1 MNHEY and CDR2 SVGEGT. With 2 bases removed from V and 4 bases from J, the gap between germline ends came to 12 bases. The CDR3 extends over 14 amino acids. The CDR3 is CASSYDAGSYEQYF. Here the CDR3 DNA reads TGTGCCAGCAGTTACGATGCGGGATCATACGAGCAGTACTTC.

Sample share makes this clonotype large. Here the CDR3 DNA reads TGTGCCAGCAGTTCGAATCTAGAACCCTACAATGAGCAGTTCTTC. Its translation is CASSSNLEPYNEQFF. V and J are TRBV27 and TRBJ2-1; D gene unclear. Trimming pared 4 bases from V and 2 bases from J, leaving 12 bases between. CDR1 and CDR2 (germline): MNHEY, SMNVEV (reference sequence). The CDR3 covers 15 residues.

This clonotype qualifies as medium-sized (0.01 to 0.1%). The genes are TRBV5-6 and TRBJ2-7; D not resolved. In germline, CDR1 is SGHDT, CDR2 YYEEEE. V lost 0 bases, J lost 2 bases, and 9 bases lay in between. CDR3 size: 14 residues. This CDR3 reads CASSLEGPTYEQYF. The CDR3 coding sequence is TGTGCCAGCAGCTTGGAAGGACCGACCTACGAGCAGTACTTC.

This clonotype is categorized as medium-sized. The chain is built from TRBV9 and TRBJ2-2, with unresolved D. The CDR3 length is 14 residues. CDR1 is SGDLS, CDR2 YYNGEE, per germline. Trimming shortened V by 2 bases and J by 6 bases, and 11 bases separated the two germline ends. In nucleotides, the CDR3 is TGTGCCAGCAGCGTTGGGGTTTCGCCCGGGGAGCTGTTTTTT. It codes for CASSVGVSPGELFF. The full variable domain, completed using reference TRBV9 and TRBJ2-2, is DSGVTQTPKHLITATGQRVTLRCSPRSGDLSVYWYQQSLDQGLQFLIQYYNGEERAKGNILERFSAQQFPDLHSELNLSSLELGDSALYFCASSVGVSPGELFFGEGSRLTVL.

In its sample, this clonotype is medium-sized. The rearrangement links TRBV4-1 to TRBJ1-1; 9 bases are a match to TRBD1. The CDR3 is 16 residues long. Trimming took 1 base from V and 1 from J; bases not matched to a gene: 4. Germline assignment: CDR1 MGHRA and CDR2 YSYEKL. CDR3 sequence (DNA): TGCGCCAGCAGCCAAGTACAGGGGGCTGCGAACACTGAAGCTTTCTTT. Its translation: CASSQVQGAANTEAFF.

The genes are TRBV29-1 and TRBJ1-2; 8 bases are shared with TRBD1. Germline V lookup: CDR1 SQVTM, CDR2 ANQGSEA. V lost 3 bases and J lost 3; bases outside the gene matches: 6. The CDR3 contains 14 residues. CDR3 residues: CSVDLQGADYGYTF. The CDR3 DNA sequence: TGCAGCGTTGACCTGCAGGGGGCGGACTATGGCTACACCTTC.

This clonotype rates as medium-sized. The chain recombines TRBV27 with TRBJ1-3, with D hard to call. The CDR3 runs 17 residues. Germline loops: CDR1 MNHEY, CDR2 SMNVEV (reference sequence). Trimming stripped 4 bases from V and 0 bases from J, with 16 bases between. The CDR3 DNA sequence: TGTGCCAGCAGTTCGAGGCGCCACTCGATCTCTGGAAACACCATATATTTT. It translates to CASSSRRHSISGNTIYF.

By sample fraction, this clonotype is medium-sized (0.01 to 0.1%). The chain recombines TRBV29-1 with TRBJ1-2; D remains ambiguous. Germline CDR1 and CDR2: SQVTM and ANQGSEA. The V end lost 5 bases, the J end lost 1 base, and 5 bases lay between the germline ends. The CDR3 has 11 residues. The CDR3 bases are TGCAGCGTTCAGCTTAACTATGGCTACACCTTC. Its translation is CSVQLNYGYTF.

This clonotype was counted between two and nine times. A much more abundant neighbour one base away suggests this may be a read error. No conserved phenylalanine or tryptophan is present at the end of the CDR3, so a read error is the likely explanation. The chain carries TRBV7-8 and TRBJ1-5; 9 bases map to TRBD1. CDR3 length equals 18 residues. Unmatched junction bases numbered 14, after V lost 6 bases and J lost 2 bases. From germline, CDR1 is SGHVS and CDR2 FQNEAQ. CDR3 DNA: TGTGCCAGCAGTACCGGGACAGGGAGTTTTCAGGGCAATCAGCCCCAGCATCTT. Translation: CASSTGTGSFQGNQPQHL.

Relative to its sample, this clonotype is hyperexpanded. In nucleotides, the CDR3 is TGTGCCAGCAGTGAATCGGACAGTTCATACGAGCAGTACTTC. Encoded protein: CASSESDSSYEQYF. V is TRBV25-1 and J is TRBJ2-7; the D gene is possibly TRBD1 (6 bases). The CDR3 spans 14 residues. Germline CDR1 and CDR2: MGHDK and SYGVNS. Trimming left V 1 base short and J 4 bases short, with 11 bases between.

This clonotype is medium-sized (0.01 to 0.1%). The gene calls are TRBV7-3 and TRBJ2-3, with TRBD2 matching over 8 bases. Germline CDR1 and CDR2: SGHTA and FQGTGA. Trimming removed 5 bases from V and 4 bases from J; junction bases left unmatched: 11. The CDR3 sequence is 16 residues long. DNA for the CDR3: TGTGCCAGCAGCCATACGTCCGGGAGGGGCGCAGATACGCAGTATTTT. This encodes CASSHTSGRGADTQYF.

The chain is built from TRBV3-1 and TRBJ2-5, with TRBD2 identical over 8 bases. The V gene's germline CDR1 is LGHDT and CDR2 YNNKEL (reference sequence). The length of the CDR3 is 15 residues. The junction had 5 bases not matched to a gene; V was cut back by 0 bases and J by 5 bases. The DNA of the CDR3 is TGTGCCAGCAGCCAAGATTTCGGGACTAGGGAGACCCAGTACTTC. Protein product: CASSQDFGTRETQYF.

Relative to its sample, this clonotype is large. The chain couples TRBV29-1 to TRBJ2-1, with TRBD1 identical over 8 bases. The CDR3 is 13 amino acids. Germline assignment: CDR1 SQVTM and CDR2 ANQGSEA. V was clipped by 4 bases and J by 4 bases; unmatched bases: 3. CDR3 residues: CSVAGGSYNEQFF. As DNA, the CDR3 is TGCAGCGTTGCAGGGGGCTCTTACAATGAGCAGTTCTTC.

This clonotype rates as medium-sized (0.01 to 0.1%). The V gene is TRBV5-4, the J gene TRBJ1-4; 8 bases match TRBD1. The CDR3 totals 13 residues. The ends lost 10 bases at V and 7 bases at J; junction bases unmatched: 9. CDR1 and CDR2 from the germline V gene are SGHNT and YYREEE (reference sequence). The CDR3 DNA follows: TGTGCCGGCCGGGACAGGTCAGGTGAAAAACTGTTTTTT. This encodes CAGRDRSGEKLFF. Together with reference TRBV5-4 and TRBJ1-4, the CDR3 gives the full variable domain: ETGVTQSPTHLIKTRGQQVTLRCSSQSGHNTVSWYQQALGQGPQFIFQYYREEENGRGNFPPRFSGLQFPNYSSELNVNALELDDSALYLCAGRDRSGEKLFFGSGTQLSVL.

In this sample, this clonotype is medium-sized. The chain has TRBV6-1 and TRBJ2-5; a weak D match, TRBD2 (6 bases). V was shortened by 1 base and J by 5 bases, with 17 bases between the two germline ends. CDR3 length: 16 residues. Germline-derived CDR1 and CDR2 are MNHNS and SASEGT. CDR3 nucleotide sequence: TGTGCCAGCAGTGAAGGGGACGGCACTGGGGGGGAGACCCAGTACTTC. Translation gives CASSEGDGTGGETQYF.

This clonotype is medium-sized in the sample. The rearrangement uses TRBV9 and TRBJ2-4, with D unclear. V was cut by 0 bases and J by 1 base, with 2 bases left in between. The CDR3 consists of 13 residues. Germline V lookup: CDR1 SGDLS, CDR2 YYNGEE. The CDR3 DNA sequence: TGTGCCAGCAGCGTAGGGGCCAAAAACATTCAGTACTTC. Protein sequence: CASSVGAKNIQYF.

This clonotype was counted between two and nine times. Written as DNA, the CDR3 is TGTGCCAGCAGTAGGGGGCCCTTGGGCGGGGAGCTGTTTTTT. This encodes CASSRGPLGGELFF. This chain joins TRBV27 and TRBJ2-2, with 7 bases aligning to TRBD1. This CDR3 has 14 amino acids. V lost 5 bases and J lost 7; bases outside the gene matches: 7. CDR1 is MNHEY and CDR2 is SMNVEV in the germline V gene (reference sequence).

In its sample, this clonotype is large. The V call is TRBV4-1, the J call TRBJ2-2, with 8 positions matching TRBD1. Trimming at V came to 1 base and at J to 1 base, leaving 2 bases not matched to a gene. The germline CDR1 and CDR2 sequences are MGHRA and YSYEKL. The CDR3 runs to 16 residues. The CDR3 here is CASSQVQGVNTGELFF. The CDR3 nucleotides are TGCGCCAGCAGCCAAGTACAGGGGGTGAACACCGGGGAGCTGTTTTTT.

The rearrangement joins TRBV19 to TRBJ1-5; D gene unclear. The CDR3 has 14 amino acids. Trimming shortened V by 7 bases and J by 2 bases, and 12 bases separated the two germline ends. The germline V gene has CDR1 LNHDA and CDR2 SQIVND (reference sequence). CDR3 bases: TGTGCCAGTACGCACCGGCGGGGCAATCAGCCCCAGCATTTT. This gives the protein CASTHRRGNQPQHF. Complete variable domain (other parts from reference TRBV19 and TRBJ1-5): DGGITQSPKYLFRKEGQNVTLSCEQNLNHDAMYWYRQDPGQGLRLIYYSQIVNDFQKGDIAEGYSVSREKKESFPLTVTSAQKNPTAFYLCASTHRRGNQPQHFGDGTRLSIL.

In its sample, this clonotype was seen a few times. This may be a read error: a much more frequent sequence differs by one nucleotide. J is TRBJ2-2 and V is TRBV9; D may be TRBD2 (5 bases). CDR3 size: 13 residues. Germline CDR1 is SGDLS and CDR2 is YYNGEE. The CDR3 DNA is TGTGCCAGCAGCGTAGTAGGGATCGGGGAGCCGTTTTTT. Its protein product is CASSVVGIGEPFF.

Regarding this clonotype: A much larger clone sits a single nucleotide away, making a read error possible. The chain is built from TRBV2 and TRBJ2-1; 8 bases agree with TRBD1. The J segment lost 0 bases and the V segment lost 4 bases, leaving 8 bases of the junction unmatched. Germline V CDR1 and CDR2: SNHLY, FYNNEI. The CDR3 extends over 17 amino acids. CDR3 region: CASSGLEQGGSYNEQFF. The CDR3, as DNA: TGTGCCAGCAGTGGGCTCGAACAGGGGGGCTCCTACAATGAGCAGTTCTTC.

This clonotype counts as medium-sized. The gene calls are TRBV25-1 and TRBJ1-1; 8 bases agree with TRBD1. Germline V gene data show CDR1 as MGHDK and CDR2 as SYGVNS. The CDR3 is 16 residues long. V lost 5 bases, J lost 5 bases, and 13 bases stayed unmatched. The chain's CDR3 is CASSPQRTGILTEAFF. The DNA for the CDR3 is TGTGCCAGCAGTCCCCAAAGGACAGGGATCTTAACTGAAGCTTTCTTT.

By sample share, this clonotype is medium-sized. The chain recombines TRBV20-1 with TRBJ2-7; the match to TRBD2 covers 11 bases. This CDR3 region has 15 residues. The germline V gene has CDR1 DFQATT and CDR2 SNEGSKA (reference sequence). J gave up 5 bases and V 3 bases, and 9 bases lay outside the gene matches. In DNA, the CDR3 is TGCAGTGCTAGCGAAACTAGCGGGGGCCCCAACGAGCAGTACTTC. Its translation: CSASETSGGPNEQYF.

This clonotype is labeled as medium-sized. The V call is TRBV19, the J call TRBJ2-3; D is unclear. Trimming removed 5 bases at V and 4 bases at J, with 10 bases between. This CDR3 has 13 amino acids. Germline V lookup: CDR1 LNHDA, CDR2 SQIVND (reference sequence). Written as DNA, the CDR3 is TGTGCCAGTAGTGATTTCGAGCCAGATACGCAGTATTTT. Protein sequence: CASSDFEPDTQYF.

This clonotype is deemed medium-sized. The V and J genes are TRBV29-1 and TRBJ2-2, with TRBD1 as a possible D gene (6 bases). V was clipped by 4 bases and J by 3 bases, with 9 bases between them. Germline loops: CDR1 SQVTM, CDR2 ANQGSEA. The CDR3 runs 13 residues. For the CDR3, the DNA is TGCAGCGTTGCCGCAGGGGACACCGGGGAGCTGTTTTTT. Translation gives CSVAAGDTGELFF.

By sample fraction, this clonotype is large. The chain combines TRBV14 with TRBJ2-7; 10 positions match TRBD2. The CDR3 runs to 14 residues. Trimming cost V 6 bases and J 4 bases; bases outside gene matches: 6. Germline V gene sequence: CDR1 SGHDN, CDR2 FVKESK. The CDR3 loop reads CASSLASGGYEQYF. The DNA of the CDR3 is TGTGCCAGCAGTTTGGCTAGCGGGGGTTACGAGCAGTACTTC.